What follows are 27 T cell receptor beta chains derived from one specimen sequenced in a study of early T cells in non-severe SARS-CoV-2 infection. One entry per CDR3 protein results from TCRdb running MiXCR on the 5' RACE reads. The sample records 85,000 to 100,000 distinct CDR3 sequences, roughly 15% being singletons. The source was whole blood, collected at baseline. The receptors here all came from an adult who was a healthcare worker with PCR-confirmed SARS-CoV-2 infection or an uninfected control (not recorded which).

This clonotype was recorded at least ten times. The chain carries TRBV14 and TRBJ1-2; no clear D gene. The CDR3 sequence is 15 residues long. V lost 3 bases and J lost 5, with 16 bases in between. Germline CDR1 is SGHDN and CDR2 is FVKESK. The CDR3 spells CASSQAPVQDYGYTF. The CDR3 DNA sequence: TGTGCCAGCAGCCAGGCACCGGTGCAGGATTATGGCTACACCTTC.

This clonotype appeared many times. V is TRBV15 and J is TRBJ1-2; unclear D gene. Trimming cost V 5 bases and J 6 bases, with 19 bases left between them. This CDR3 spans 15 amino acids. CDR1 and CDR2 from the germline V gene are LNHNV and YYDKDF (reference sequence). As DNA, the CDR3 is TGTGCCACCAGCCGGAGTACCCGGCCAACGAATGGCTACACCTTC. The encoded protein is CATSRSTRPTNGYTF.

This clonotype was counted a few times. This rearrangement joins TRBV6-5 to TRBJ2-1; 14 nucleotides agree with TRBD2. CDR1 and CDR2 (germline): MNHEY, SVGAGI. This CDR3 comprises 14 residues. The J segment lost 7 bases and the V segment lost 5 bases, leaving 1 base of the junction unmatched. The CDR3 DNA reads TGTGCCAGCAGTCGGACTAGCGGGGGGAATGAGCAGTTCTTC. This encodes CASSRTSGGNEQFF.

This chain connects TRBV28 to TRBJ2-7, with a possible D match to TRBD2 (6 bases). Germline values: CDR1 MDHEN, CDR2 SYDVKM. Trimming removed 5 bases from V and 7 bases from J, with 12 bases in between. The CDR3 sequence is 12 residues long. Written as DNA, the CDR3 is TGTGCCAGCAGTCTGGGACTGGGGGAGCAGTACTTC. This sequence encodes CASSLGLGEQYF.

This clonotype was seen more than once but under ten times. This rearrangement joins TRBV7-2 to TRBJ1-6; D gene uncertain. Per germline, CDR1 SGHTA and CDR2 FQGNSA. The CDR3 spans 16 residues. Between the trimmed V and J ends, which lost 1 base and 0 bases, there was a span of 7 bases. CDR3 region: CASSLVWSSYNSPLHF. The DNA for the CDR3 is TGTGCCAGCAGCTTAGTCTGGAGCTCCTATAATTCACCCCTCCACTTT.

This clonotype turned up a few times. This chain joins TRBV5-4 and TRBJ1-2, with D possibly being TRBD1 (5 bases). Trimming took off 4 bases at V and 1 base at J, with 11 bases between the two ends. The CDR3 loop spans 14 amino acids. CDR1 SGHNT and CDR2 YYREEE come from the germline V gene (reference sequence). The CDR3 reads CASSTDTRNYGYTF. The CDR3 coding sequence is TGTGCCAGCAGCACGGACACACGTAACTATGGCTACACCTTC.

V gene TRBV7-8 combines with J gene TRBJ2-3, with 13 bases that match TRBD2. Germline values: CDR1 SGHVS, CDR2 FQNEAQ. The CDR3 length is 16 residues. The junction had 1 base not matched to a gene; V was cut back by 2 bases and J by 2 bases. As DNA, the CDR3 is TGTGCCAGCAGCTTAACTAGCGGGAGGGCCACAGATACGCAGTATTTT. Translation: CASSLTSGRATDTQYF.

This clonotype has ten or more counts. The V gene is TRBV19, the J gene TRBJ1-5; TRBD1 is a possible D gene (5 bases). The V end lost 7 bases, the J end lost 5 bases, and 18 bases lay between the germline ends. In germline, CDR1 is LNHDA, CDR2 SQIVND (reference sequence). CDR3 length: 15 amino acids. In nucleotides, the CDR3 is TGTGCCAGTAACCTCGTGAGGGGCGGACATCAGCCCCAGCATTTT. Amino acids: CASNLVRGGHQPQHF.

This clonotype was counted a few times. The genes are TRBV10-3 and TRBJ2-3, with D possibly being TRBD1 or TRBD2 (5 bases each). Germline-derived CDR1 and CDR2 are ENHRY and SYGVKD. The CDR3 has 14 amino acids. Trimming removed 3 bases from V and 8 bases from J, with 15 bases in between. As DNA, the CDR3 is TGTGCCATCAGTGAAGCCGGGGACCCGAGTACGCAGTATTTT. Residues: CAISEAGDPSTQYF.

J is TRBJ2-2 and V is TRBV19, with D perhaps matching TRBD1 (6 bases). The V end lost 5 bases, the J end lost 7 bases, and 11 bases lay between the germline ends. This CDR3 has 13 amino acids. CDR1 LNHDA and CDR2 SQIVND come from the germline V gene (reference sequence). The CDR3 is CASSPQGRGELFF. Written as DNA, the CDR3 is TGTGCCAGTAGTCCACAGGGTCGCGGGGAGCTGTTTTTT. The complete variable domain, with remaining parts taken from reference TRBV19 and TRBJ2-2, reads DGGITQSPKYLFRKEGQNVTLSCEQNLNHDAMYWYRQDPGQGLRLIYYSQIVNDFQKGDIAEGYSVSREKKESFPLTVTSAQKNPTAFYLCASSPQGRGELFFGEGSRLTVL.

This clonotype was detected many times. The V and J genes are TRBV9 and TRBJ1-3, with 7 bases that match TRBD1. The junction had 6 bases not matched to a gene; V was cut back by 4 bases and J by 2 bases. The germline gives CDR1 SGDLS, CDR2 YYNGEE. CDR3 length: 15 residues. This chain's CDR3 is CASSLTGLTGNTIYF. The CDR3 bases are TGTGCCAGCAGCTTGACAGGGCTAACTGGAAACACCATATATTTT.

This clonotype was seen only a few times. The rearrangement uses TRBV3-1 and TRBJ2-3; a weak D match, TRBD1 (5 bases). The V gene's germline CDR1 is LGHDT and CDR2 YNNKEL (reference sequence). Trimming removed 4 bases at V and 0 bases at J, with 17 bases between. The CDR3 spans 17 residues. The DNA of the CDR3 is TGTGCCAGCAGCCCAGCGACCAGGGTCAGAAGCACAGATACGCAGTATTTT. This translates into CASSPATRVRSTDTQYF.

For the CDR3, the DNA is TGTGCCAGCAGGGACCGCTTCGTCGCGACTAGCGGGTCAGATACGCAGTATTTT. Protein: CASRDRFVATSGSDTQYF. The chain carries TRBV7-2 and TRBJ2-3; 10 bases are shared with TRBD2. The CDR3 contains 18 residues. The junction had 16 bases not matched to a gene; V was cut back by 6 bases and J by 4 bases. Per germline, CDR1 SGHTA and CDR2 FQGNSA.

V gene TRBV3-1 combines with J gene TRBJ2-1, with a weak D call TRBD2 (6 bases). Germline V lookup: CDR1 LGHDT, CDR2 YNNKEL (reference sequence). V was clipped by 3 bases and J by 6 bases, with 9 bases between them. CDR3 length equals 13 residues. The CDR3 region has the DNA TGTGCCAGCAGCCATGACGGGGGCAATGAGCAGTTCTTC. It yields the protein CASSHDGGNEQFF.

The V call is TRBV29-1, the J call TRBJ1-1; possibly TRBD1 for D (6 bases). The CDR3 extends over 14 amino acids. The germline V gene encodes CDR1 SQVTM and CDR2 ANQGSEA. The germline V and J ends were trimmed by 4 bases and 6 bases, with 18 bases remaining between them. The DNA of the CDR3 is TGCAGCGTTGTGGGACCGACAGGAATCGCTGAAGCTTTCTTT. It yields the protein CSVVGPTGIAEAFF.

This chain links TRBV3-1 with TRBJ1-1; D is undetermined. Germline V CDR1 and CDR2: LGHDT, YNNKEL (reference sequence). This CDR3 spans 10 amino acids. Trimming cost V 4 bases and J 9 bases, with 6 bases left between them. The CDR3 loop reads CASSRLQAFF. In DNA, the CDR3 is TGTGCCAGCAGCCGATTACAAGCTTTCTTT.

This clonotype was detected many times. The V gene is TRBV20-1, the J gene TRBJ2-6; D unclear. The CDR3 consists of 16 residues. Germline V gene sequence: CDR1 DFQATT, CDR2 SNEGSKA (reference sequence). V was clipped by 1 base and J by 0 bases, with 10 bases between them. The CDR3 reads CSARGAKYSGANVLTF. CDR3 coding DNA: TGCAGTGCTAGAGGAGCGAAATACTCTGGGGCCAACGTCCTGACTTTC.

In this sample, this clonotype turned up a few times. The rearrangement joins TRBV18 to TRBJ2-1; no clear D. Per the germline V gene, CDR1 is KGHSH and CDR2 is LQKENI. The CDR3 loop spans 15 amino acids. Deletions cut 0 bases from V and 7 bases from J, with 13 bases between. The CDR3 is CASSPPSYERNEQFF. The CDR3, as DNA: TGTGCCAGCTCACCACCGAGTTACGAAAGAAATGAGCAGTTCTTC.

The chain combines TRBV2 with TRBJ1-2; no clear D. Trimming pared 10 bases from V and 0 bases from J, leaving 12 bases between. Germline V lookup: CDR1 SNHLY, CDR2 FYNNEI. The CDR3 consists of 13 residues. The CDR3 nucleotides are TGTGCCACCTCAGACATAGCTAACTATGGCTACACCTTC. This encodes CATSDIANYGYTF.

The chain couples TRBV10-3 to TRBJ2-7; the D gene could be TRBD1 or TRBD2 (7 bases each). The CDR3 runs 15 residues. Deletions cut 4 bases from V and 3 bases from J, with 16 bases between. From germline, CDR1 is ENHRY and CDR2 SYGVKD. CDR3 in DNA: TGTGCCATCAGTGGAGGGGAGGGACAGAACTACGAGCAGTACTTC. Residues: CAISGGEGQNYEQYF.

This chain connects TRBV20-1 to TRBJ1-5; D gene unclear. Per germline, CDR1 DFQATT and CDR2 SNEGSKA (reference sequence). The germline V and J ends were trimmed by 5 bases and 0 bases, with 17 bases remaining between them. The CDR3 is 16 amino acids. CDR3 residues: CSAVAGLAYSNQPQHF. In nucleotides, the CDR3 is TGCAGTGCTGTTGCAGGCCTTGCTTATAGCAATCAGCCCCAGCATTTT.

This clonotype was detected a few times. The chain is built from TRBV10-2 and TRBJ2-7; D is uncertain. The germline V gene has CDR1 WSHSY and CDR2 SAAADI. Trimming removed 8 bases from V and 0 bases from J, with 8 bases in between. This CDR3 spans 12 amino acids. CDR3 bases: TGCGCCAGCGAAAATAGCTCCTACGAGCAGTACTTC. This codes for CASENSSYEQYF.

The CDR3 bases are TGTGCCAGCAGTTTCTCCGCTAGCGGGAGGGCCGGTACGCAGTATTTT. It specifies CASSFSASGRAGTQYF. This rearrangement joins TRBV12-3 or TRBV12-4 to TRBJ2-3; TRBD2 agrees at 12 bases. This CDR3 region has 16 residues. After removal of 3 bases from V and 8 bases from J, the junction contained 9 bases not matched to a gene.

The chain employs TRBV28 and TRBJ2-1; no clear D gene. CDR3 length equals 15 residues. Per germline, CDR1 MDHEN and CDR2 SYDVKM. Deletions cut 5 bases from V and 3 bases from J, with 14 bases between. Here the CDR3 DNA reads TGTGCCAGCAGTCCCATCAATGGACGCTACAATGAGCAGTTCTTC. Its protein is CASSPINGRYNEQFF.

This chain links TRBV27 with TRBJ2-1, with TRBD2 identical over 10 bases. Looked up from germline, CDR1 is MNHEY and CDR2 is SMNVEV (reference sequence). The CDR3 covers 15 residues. The ends lost 3 bases at V and 6 bases at J; junction bases unmatched: 5. In DNA, the CDR3 is TGTGCCAGCAGTTTGGCTAGCGGGAGTGTCAATGAGCAGTTCTTC. Protein: CASSLASGSVNEQFF.

The gene calls are TRBV12-3 or TRBV12-4 and TRBJ2-1, with 7 bases fitting TRBD2. The trim removed 7 bases at V and 8 bases at J, leaving 5 bases unmatched. The CDR3 spans 12 residues. CDR3 sequence: CASKAGVYEQFF. The CDR3 region has the DNA TGTGCCAGCAAGGCGGGAGTGTATGAGCAGTTCTTC.

The CDR3 spells CASRQGPTGELFF. The CDR3 DNA reads as TGTGCCAGCAGGCAGGGGCCCACCGGGGAGCTGTTTTTT. The rearrangement joins TRBV7-2 to TRBJ2-2; possible D gene TRBD1, 6 bases. The ends were cut back, 6 bases at V and 4 bases at J, with 9 bases in the middle. Germline V CDR1 and CDR2: SGHTA, FQGNSA. The CDR3 totals 13 residues.